A single T cell receptor beta chain is shown here with its context. Its antigen is not yet known. HCMV serostatus was determined by detecting HCMV-specific IgG in serum with a commercial ELISA kit. Ficoll density gradient centrifugation was used to isolate peripheral blood mononuclear cells from blood. The instrument was an Illumina HiSeq 2000. TCR beta cDNA libraries were prepared using 5'RACE template switching, which introduced a universal primer site and unique molecular identifiers. cDNA synthesis was primed from the TCR beta constant segment, followed by two successive PCR amplification steps. The published analysis was carried out like this. MIGEC handled demultiplexing of the reads and grouping by UMI, while MiTCR was used to assemble and quantify clonotypes. To exclude erroneous sequences, any TCR cDNA sequence not supported by at least two reads was discarded. The tcR package was used for downstream repertoire analysis, with clonotypes matched between fractions based on CDR3 nucleotide sequence plus V segment. VDJmatch was used to annotate antigen specificity against VDJdb, with one amino acid substitution in CDR3 allowed. TCRdb reprocessed the public reads and reports one entry per CDR3 protein sequence, without DNA. The V and J calls shown here were made by TCRdb, not taken from the authors' results. The sample's records list approximately 380,000 distinct CDR3 sequences. The leading ten clones occupy under 6.5% of the sample.

The CDR3 contains 14 residues, cysteine and phenylalanine counted. No DNA sequence is on record. Per the germline V gene, SGHDN is the CDR1 and FVKESK is the CDR2. The data were taken from a study of T cells expressing NK-cell markers (dated by TCRdb to 2020 to 2021). For context, the study as a whole: TCR beta-chain repertoires were profiled in sorted CD3+CD56+NKG2C+, CD3+CD56+NKG2C- and CD3+CD56-NKG2C+ T-cell subsets from about 8 donors. Among the eight sequenced donors, seven were HCMV-seropositive and one was HCMV-seronegative. All eight donors whose samples were sequenced were randomly selected healthy volunteers, three of them men and five women. Libraries were sequenced as 2 x 150 bp reads on Illumina HiSeq 2000/2500, MiSeq or NextSeq. Broad study findings and their caveats: Whether the expanded NKG2C-expressing T cell clones were specific for HCMV antigens was left unclear. Those dominant clonotypes were again the most abundant among CD3+CD56-NKG2C+ cells in a handful of donors, at about 25-60.1%. In six donors, the dominant CD3+CD56+NKG2C+ clonotypes were found to rank among the top 10 CD8+ clonotypes and to make up roughly 1.0-7.5% of CD8+ T cells.

The sequence is built from TRBV14 and TRBJ2-7; absent DNA, TCRdb's TRBD1 call cannot be checked. The receptor comes from a man aged 18-70 years in good health. Sequenced input: blood T cells: a sorted CD56 or NKG2C T cell subset, CD4+ or CD8+ T cells, or bulk PBMC T cells (not recorded which). The CDR3 here reads CASSRGQGGYEQYF. The CDR3, completed at both ends by the reference TRBV14 and TRBJ2-7 genes, gives the full variable domain EAGVTQFPSHSVIEKGQTVTLRCDPISGHDNLYWYRRVMGKEIKFLLHFVKESKQDESGMPNNRFLAERTGGTYSTLKVQPAELEDSGVYFCASSRGQGGYEQYFGPGTRLTVT.